This record covers a single T cell receptor beta chain. Sequenced by immunoSEQ multiplex PCR; TCRdb stores in-frame clones only, minus some. The sample has about 210,000 clones, 84% seen once. The data stem from a study of blood T cell repertoires in COVID-19. This receptor was obtained from a woman aged 80 or over with COVID-19, enrolled during active disease. What was sequenced was peripheral blood.

CDR3 DNA: TGTGCCAGCCGCAGACAGGGGGAACTGATCTATGGCTACACCTTC. Protein sequence: CASRRQGELIYGYTF. This rearrangement joins TRBV9 to TRBJ1-2; 9 nucleotides match TRBD1. CDR3 size: 15 residues. Germline V lookup: CDR1 SGDLS, CDR2 YYNGEE. Trimming cost V 7 bases and J 4 bases; bases outside gene matches: 11.